This T cell receptor beta chain was identified during a study of breast tumors, draining lymph nodes, adjacent tissues. V lost 4 bases to trimming and J lost 3 bases, with 11 bases between them. Germline CDR1 reads SGHDT; CDR2 reads YYEEEE. The CDR3 spans 13 residues. TCRdb reprocessed the multiplex PCR reads via MiXCR and lists one record per CDR3 protein. The sample includes about 230,000 distinct CDR3 sequences, 32% of them seen just once. Samples came from axillary lymph nodes draining the breast cancer. Note on this clonotype: Antigen specificity is unknown.

General observations from the study: Tumor and nontumor repertoires were significantly more similar in luminal-like than in basal-like breast cancer. Tumors had less TCR diversity than lymph nodes, more than nontumor tissue. The data were judged consistent with most tumor T cells coming from lymph node and expanding in tumor. The lymph node origin of tumor T cells was framed as consistent with a hypothesis, not demonstrated.

The V gene is TRBV5-6, the J gene TRBJ2-7, with D perhaps given as TRBD1 or TRBD2 (5 bases each). The sequence was collected from a female donor with breast cancer. Some clones in this sample may be carry-over from other donors' samples. The specimen was axillary lymph node tissue. The CDR3 loop is CASSGGPVYEQYF. The CDR3 bases are TGTGCCAGCAGCGGGGGACCGGTCTACGAGCAGTACTTC.